One sample yielded the 30 T cell receptor beta chains listed below, sequenced in a study of blood T cell repertoires in COVID-19. Repertoires were generated with immunoSEQ multiplex PCR, while TCRdb's copy carries only in-frame clones and drops some. This sample has 200,000 to 250,000 clones, with around 86% found just once. Sequencing input: peripheral blood. The receptors originated from a man over 45 with acute or convalescent COVID-19.

This clone was counted a few times. The chain carries TRBV28 and TRBJ2-7, with D uncertain. The ends were cut back, 1 base at V and 1 base at J, with 2 bases in the middle. Germline V gene data show CDR1 as MDHEN and CDR2 as SYDVKM. This CDR3 spans 12 amino acids. The CDR3 DNA reads TGTGCCAGCAGTTTATTATCCTACGAGCAGTACTTC. Translation: CASSLLSYEQYF. Variable domain in full (rest from reference TRBV28 and TRBJ2-7): DVKVTQSSRYLVKRTGEKVFLECVQDMDHENMFWYRQDPGLGLRLIYFSYDVKMKEKGDIPEGYSVSREKKERFSLILESASTNQTSMYLCASSLLSYEQYFGPGTRLTVT.

The chain carries TRBV5-1 and TRBJ1-6; perhaps TRBD1 as D (5 bases). Trimming pared 4 bases from V and 8 bases from J, leaving 13 bases between. The CDR3 spans 14 residues. Germline CDR1 reads SGHRS; CDR2 reads YFSETQ. In nucleotides, the CDR3 is TGCGCCAGCAGCCTCGACAGCCGAGATTCACCCCTCCACTTT. Translating it yields CASSLDSRDSPLHF.

Comment on this clone: Other DNA sequences within the sample encode an identical CDR3. The chain has TRBV14 and TRBJ2-7; TRBD1 matches at 7 bases. The V gene's germline CDR1 is SGHDN and CDR2 FVKESK. The CDR3 loop spans 13 amino acids. Losses at the gene ends were 4 bases for V and 2 bases for J; bases not matched to a gene: 2. Here the CDR3 reads CASSRDRAYEQYF. CDR3 in DNA: TGTGCCAGCAGCCGGGACAGAGCCTACGAGCAGTACTTC.

The rearrangement links TRBV19 to TRBJ1-5; 9 nucleotides align to TRBD1. This CDR3 is built from 13 residues. CDR1 and CDR2 (germline): LNHDA, SQIVND (reference sequence). Trimming cost V 8 bases and J 7 bases; bases outside gene matches: 6. The CDR3 coding sequence is TGTGCCAGTGGAGGGACAGGGCAGCAGCCCCAGCATTTT. This gives the protein CASGGTGQQPQHF. The full variable domain, rest sourced from reference TRBV19 and TRBJ1-5, is DGGITQSPKYLFRKEGQNVTLSCEQNLNHDAMYWYRQDPGQGLRLIYYSQIVNDFQKGDIAEGYSVSREKKESFPLTVTSAQKNPTAFYLCASGGTGQQPQHFGDGTRLSIL.

The gene calls are TRBV6-5 and TRBJ1-2; the D is unclear. Looked up from germline, CDR1 is MNHEY and CDR2 is SVGAGI. The CDR3 is made up of 15 amino acids. Trimming removed 10 bases from V and 3 bases from J, with 21 bases in between. The CDR3 protein is CATPPAGSRDYGYTF. CDR3 DNA: TGTGCCACCCCTCCAGCGGGATCCCGGGACTATGGCTACACCTTC.

The chain links TRBV6-1 to TRBJ1-5; possibly TRBD1 for D (6 bases). The CDR3 contains 14 residues. Trimming removed 2 bases from V and 2 bases from J, with 7 bases in between. The germline V gene encodes CDR1 MNHNS and CDR2 SASEGT. CDR3 sequence (DNA): TGTGCCAGCAGTGAAACAGGGCGCAATCAGCCCCAGCATTTT. This translates into CASSETGRNQPQHF.

This clone showed up just once. J is TRBJ2-7 and V is TRBV19; 11 bases line up with TRBD1. Unmatched junction bases numbered 9, after V lost 7 bases and J lost 1 base. The CDR3 extends over 16 amino acids. Germline V lookup: CDR1 LNHDA, CDR2 SQIVND (reference sequence). CDR3 sequence reads: CASKRRGQGDSYEQYF. The CDR3 DNA reads TGTGCCAGTAAACGGAGGGGACAGGGGGATTCCTACGAGCAGTACTTC. The complete variable domain, with remaining parts taken from reference TRBV19 and TRBJ2-7, reads DGGITQSPKYLFRKEGQNVTLSCEQNLNHDAMYWYRQDPGQGLRLIYYSQIVNDFQKGDIAEGYSVSREKKESFPLTVTSAQKNPTAFYLCASKRRGQGDSYEQYFGPGTRLTVT.

The chain recombines TRBV7-2 with TRBJ1-2, with D perhaps matching TRBD1 (6 bases). The germline V gene encodes CDR1 SGHTA and CDR2 FQGNSA. This CDR3 has 16 amino acids. Trimming cost V 1 base and J 0 bases, with 12 bases left between them. CDR3 coding DNA: TGTGCCAGCAGCTTAGATGGGACACAAGCTAACTATGGCTACACCTTC. This sequence encodes CASSLDGTQANYGYTF.

This clone was seen only a few times. The gene calls are TRBV4-1 and TRBJ1-5; the match to TRBD1 covers 9 bases. CDR1 MGHRA and CDR2 YSYEKL come from the germline V gene. The trim removed 4 bases at V and 7 bases at J, leaving 5 bases unmatched. There are 14 residues in the CDR3. The CDR3 protein is CASSPGTGHQPQHF. CDR3 coding DNA: TGCGCCAGCAGCCCCGGGACAGGGCACCAGCCCCAGCATTTT.

This clone has more than one count but fewer than ten. The CDR3: CATSSDRGPQPQHF. The CDR3 nucleotides read TGTGCCACCAGCAGCGACCGAGGTCCTCAGCCCCAGCATTTT. The chain is built from TRBV15 and TRBJ1-5; no definite D call. This CDR3 comprises 14 residues. Germline CDR1 and CDR2: LNHNV and YYDKDF (reference sequence). The ends were cut back, 3 bases at V and 6 bases at J, with 12 bases in the middle. Supplemented by reference TRBV15 and TRBJ1-5, the full variable domain reads DAMVIQNPRYQVTQFGKPVTLSCSQTLNHNVMYWYQQKSSQAPKLLFHYYDKDFNNEADTPDNFQSRRPNTSFCFLDIRSPGLGDTAMYLCATSSDRGPQPQHFGDGTRLSIL.

The V and J genes are TRBV5-1 and TRBJ2-7, with 8 nucleotides matching TRBD1. The CDR3 runs to 15 residues. Germline assignment: CDR1 SGHRS and CDR2 YFSETQ. J lost 1 base, V lost 0 bases, and 3 bases had no gene match. CDR3 nucleotide sequence: TGCGCCAGCAGCTTGGCAGGGGGCCTTTCCTACGAGCAGTACTTC. It translates to CASSLAGGLSYEQYF.

The gene calls are TRBV30 and TRBJ1-1; 8 bases align to TRBD1. Unmatched junction bases numbered 5, after V lost 3 bases and J lost 11 bases. The CDR3 has 11 amino acids. Germline V lookup: CDR1 GTSNPN, CDR2 SVGIG (reference sequence). CDR3 coding DNA: TGTGCCTGGAGGTCAGGGGGCTCGGCTTTCTTT. Its translation is CAWRSGGSAFF.

This chain's CDR3 is CASSERQGNTEAFF. The CDR3 nucleotides read TGTGCCAGCAGTGAACGACAGGGGAACACTGAAGCTTTCTTT. The V and J genes are TRBV25-1 and TRBJ1-1; 7 bases are a match to TRBD1. From germline, CDR1 is MGHDK and CDR2 SYGVNS. With 2 bases clipped from V and 1 base from J, the junction kept 1 base outside the gene matches. The CDR3 covers 14 residues.

V is TRBV10-3 and J is TRBJ2-3, with 9 bases fitting TRBD2. This CDR3 region has 16 residues. V trimming: 5 bases; J trimming: 2 bases; junction bases outside the gene matches: 8. Germline CDR1 ENHRY, CDR2 SYGVKD. The CDR3 DNA sequence: TGTGCCATCAGTCTTTTAGCGGGGGCATACACAGATACGCAGTATTTT. Its protein product is CAISLLAGAYTDTQYF.

The genes are TRBV5-1 and TRBJ2-7, with 7 bases matching TRBD1. CDR3 size: 15 residues. Germline CDR1 reads SGHRS; CDR2 reads YFSETQ. With 2 bases clipped from V and 6 bases from J, the junction kept 11 bases outside the gene matches. Here the CDR3 reads CASSFLRGRYAEQYF. The DNA of the CDR3 is TGCGCCAGCAGCTTTTTAAGGGGGCGTTACGCCGAGCAGTACTTC.

The chain carries TRBV18 and TRBJ1-1, with D possibly matching TRBD1 (5 bases). There are 15 residues in the CDR3. Trimming cost V 2 bases and J 3 bases, with 13 bases left between them. Germline V lookup: CDR1 KGHSH, CDR2 LQKENI. The CDR3 is CASSPTQGRDTEAFF. In DNA form, the CDR3 reads TGTGCCAGCTCACCAACGCAGGGCAGGGACACTGAAGCTTTCTTT.

The chain recombines TRBV5-1 with TRBJ2-7; the match to TRBD1 covers 8 bases. The CDR3 is 14 residues long. Germline CDR1 reads SGHRS; CDR2 reads YFSETQ. J lost 6 bases, V lost 2 bases, and 7 bases had no gene match. The DNA of the CDR3 is TGCGCCAGCAGCTTAATCGAACAGGGGGGCGAGCAGTACTTC. As protein: CASSLIEQGGEQYF.

This clone was seen a single time. CDR3 bases: TGTGCCAGCAGCCCGGACAGGGTTACTCAGCCCCAGCATTTT. It specifies CASSPDRVTQPQHF. V gene TRBV7-2 combines with J gene TRBJ1-5; 8 bases line up with TRBD1. Trimming took 5 bases from V and 6 from J; bases not matched to a gene: 6. Germline V CDR1 and CDR2: SGHTA, FQGNSA. CDR3 size: 14 residues.

This clone was seen once. This chain uses TRBV5-1 with TRBJ2-7, with 9 bases aligning to TRBD2. V was clipped by 4 bases and J by 3 bases; unmatched bases: 8. The CDR3 covers 15 residues. From germline, CDR1 is SGHRS and CDR2 YFSETQ. The CDR3, as DNA: TGCGCCAGCAGCCCCGGGGGGACTAGCAGCTACGAGCAGTACTTC. It codes for CASSPGGTSSYEQYF.

The chain couples TRBV5-5 to TRBJ1-1; D ambiguous. This CDR3 region has 13 residues. Germline CDR1 is SGHKS and CDR2 is YYEKEE (reference sequence). V was shortened by 3 bases and J by 0 bases, with 6 bases between the two germline ends. The CDR3 loop is CASSSTVNTEAFF. The CDR3 bases are TGTGCCAGCAGCTCAACAGTGAACACTGAAGCTTTCTTT.

The chain uses TRBV18 and TRBJ2-7; 8 positions agree with TRBD1. The CDR3 loop spans 13 amino acids. Germline V lookup: CDR1 KGHSH, CDR2 LQKENI. V gave up 8 bases and J gave up 3 bases; unmatched junction bases: 6. This CDR3 is CASKGGQGYEQYF. CDR3 DNA sequence: TGTGCCAGCAAGGGAGGACAGGGCTACGAGCAGTACTTC.

The gene calls are TRBV6-5 and TRBJ1-1; 8 nucleotides line up with TRBD1. With V trimmed by 6 bases and J by 9 bases, 9 bases remained unmatched. The CDR3 loop spans 13 amino acids. CDR1 and CDR2 from the germline V gene are MNHEY and SVGAGI. The CDR3 DNA reads TGTGCCAGCAGCCCAGGAGGGACAGGAAAAGCTTTCTTT. Protein: CASSPGGTGKAFF.

This clone was seen more than once but under ten times. The chain uses TRBV7-9 and TRBJ1-5; D remains ambiguous. CDR1 and CDR2 from the germline V gene are SEHNR and FQNEAQ (reference sequence). This CDR3 comprises 14 residues. Between the trimmed V and J ends, which lost 4 bases and 3 bases, there was a span of 10 bases. CDR3 sequence (DNA): TGTGCCAGCAGCTCACCAGAAAACAATCAGCCCCAGCATTTT. It specifies CASSSPENNQPQHF.

The chain carries TRBV11-2 and TRBJ1-4, with 8 bases that match TRBD1. Germline assignment: CDR1 SGHAT and CDR2 FQNNGV. This CDR3 is built from 15 residues. After removal of 5 bases from V and 7 bases from J, the junction contained 9 bases not matched to a gene. The CDR3 nucleotides read TGTGCCAGCAGCCTACCTCAGGGGGCCCTTGAAAAACTGTTTTTT. Its translation is CASSLPQGALEKLFF.

V and J are TRBV5-1 and TRBJ1-3, with 9 bases lining up with TRBD1. CDR1 SGHRS and CDR2 YFSETQ come from the germline V gene. The CDR3 contains 15 residues. The junction had 4 bases not matched to a gene; V was cut back by 2 bases and J by 4 bases. The CDR3 bases are TGCGCCAGCAGCTTACAGGGGGCTGCAGGAAACACCATATATTTT. This encodes CASSLQGAAGNTIYF.

J is TRBJ2-1 and V is TRBV4-1; 7 bases match TRBD1. The ends lost 1 base at V and 15 bases at J; junction bases unmatched: 9. Germline V gives CDR1 MGHRA, CDR2 YSYEKL. The CDR3 spans 13 residues. The CDR3 DNA sequence: TGCGCCAGCAGCCAAGGAGGCAGGGGGATTCCGTTCTTC. It codes for CASSQGGRGIPFF.

The rearrangement joins TRBV5-1 to TRBJ1-6, with TRBD1 matching over 7 bases. Unmatched junction bases numbered 4, after V lost 0 bases and J lost 4 bases. The CDR3 runs 16 residues. The germline V gene has CDR1 SGHRS and CDR2 YFSETQ. DNA of the CDR3: TGCGCCAGCAGCTTGGGGGGGACAGAGTATAATTCACCCCTCCACTTT. Translation gives CASSLGGTEYNSPLHF. Full variable domain (remainder filled in from reference TRBV5-1 and TRBJ1-6): KAGVTQTPRYLIKTRGQQVTLSCSPISGHRSVSWYQQTPGQGLQFLFEYFSETQRNKGNFPGRFSGRQFSNSRSEMNVSTLELGDSALYLCASSLGGTEYNSPLHFGNGTRLTVT.

This chain uses TRBV6-5 with TRBJ1-2, with D possibly TRBD1 on 6 matching bases. The V gene's germline CDR1 is MNHEY and CDR2 SVGAGI. Deletions cut 7 bases from V and 1 base from J, with 10 bases between. CDR3 size: 13 residues. CDR3 DNA sequence: TGTGCCAGCACCTCGGACAGTAACTATGGCTACACCTTC. Translation gives CASTSDSNYGYTF.

The chain joins TRBV30 to TRBJ2-7; TRBD1 is a possible D gene (6 bases). CDR1 and CDR2 (germline): GTSNPN, SVGIG (reference sequence). Trimming removed 0 bases from V and 2 bases from J, with 8 bases in between. The CDR3 has 13 residues. CDR3 coding DNA: TGTGCCTGGAGTGTGGGGACACCCTACGAGCAGTACTTC. This encodes CAWSVGTPYEQYF.

V gene TRBV25-1 combines with J gene TRBJ2-1, with unresolved D. Germline V gene lookup returns CDR1 MGHDK and CDR2 SYGVNS. V was shortened by 2 bases and J by 4 bases, with 3 bases between the two germline ends. This CDR3 contains 12 residues. The CDR3 DNA reads as TGTGCCAGCAGTGAACAATACAATGAGCAGTTCTTC. Translating it yields CASSEQYNEQFF.